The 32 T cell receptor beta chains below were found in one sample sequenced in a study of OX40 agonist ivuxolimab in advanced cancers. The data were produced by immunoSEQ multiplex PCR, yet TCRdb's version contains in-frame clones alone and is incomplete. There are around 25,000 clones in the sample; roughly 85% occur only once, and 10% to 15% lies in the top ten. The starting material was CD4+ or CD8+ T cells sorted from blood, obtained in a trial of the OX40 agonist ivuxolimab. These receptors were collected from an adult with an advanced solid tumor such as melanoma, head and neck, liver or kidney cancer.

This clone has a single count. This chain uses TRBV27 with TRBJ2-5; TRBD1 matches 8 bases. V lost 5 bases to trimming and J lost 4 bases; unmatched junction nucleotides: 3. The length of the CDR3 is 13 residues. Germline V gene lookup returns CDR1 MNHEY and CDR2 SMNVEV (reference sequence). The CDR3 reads CASSADRGETQYF. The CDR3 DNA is TGTGCCAGCAGTGCTGACAGGGGAGAGACCCAGTACTTC.

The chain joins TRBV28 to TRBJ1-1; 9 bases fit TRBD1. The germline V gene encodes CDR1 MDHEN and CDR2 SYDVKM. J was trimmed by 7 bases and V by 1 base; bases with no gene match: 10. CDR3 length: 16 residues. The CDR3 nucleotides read TGTGCCAGCAGTTTATTACAGGGGGCAGGATACGGTGAAGCTTTCTTT. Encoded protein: CASSLLQGAGYGEAFF.

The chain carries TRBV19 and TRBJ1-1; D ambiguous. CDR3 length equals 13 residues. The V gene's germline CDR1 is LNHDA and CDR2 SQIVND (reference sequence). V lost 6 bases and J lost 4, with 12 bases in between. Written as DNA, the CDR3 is TGTGCCAGTAGAACTGGGTCGGCCACTGAAGCTTTCTTT. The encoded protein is CASRTGSATEAFF.

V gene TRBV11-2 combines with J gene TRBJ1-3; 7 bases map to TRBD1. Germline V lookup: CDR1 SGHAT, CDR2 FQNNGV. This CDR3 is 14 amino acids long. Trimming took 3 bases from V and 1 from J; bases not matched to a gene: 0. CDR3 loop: CASSLTGSGNTIYF. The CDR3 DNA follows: TGTGCCAGCAGCTTGACAGGGTCTGGAAACACCATATATTTT. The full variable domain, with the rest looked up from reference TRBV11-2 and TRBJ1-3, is EAGVAQSPRYKIIEKRQSVAFWCNPISGHATLYWYQQILGQGPKLLIQFQNNGVVDDSQLPKDRFSAERLKGVDSTLKIQPAKLEDSAVYLCASSLTGSGNTIYFGEGSWLTVV.

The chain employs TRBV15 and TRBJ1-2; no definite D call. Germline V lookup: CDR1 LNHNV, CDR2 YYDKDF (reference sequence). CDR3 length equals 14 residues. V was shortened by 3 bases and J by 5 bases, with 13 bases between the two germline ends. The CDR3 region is CATSRTELPYGYTF. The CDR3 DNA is TGTGCCACCAGCAGGACGGAACTACCTTATGGCTACACCTTC.

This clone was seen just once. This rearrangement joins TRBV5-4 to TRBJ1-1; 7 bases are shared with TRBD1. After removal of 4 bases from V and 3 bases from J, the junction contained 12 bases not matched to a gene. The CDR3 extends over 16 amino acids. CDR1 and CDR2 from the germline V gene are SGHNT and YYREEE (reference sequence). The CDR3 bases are TGTGCCAGCAGCCATTTCCTCCGGGACAGCGACACTGAAGCTTTCTTT. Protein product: CASSHFLRDSDTEAFF.

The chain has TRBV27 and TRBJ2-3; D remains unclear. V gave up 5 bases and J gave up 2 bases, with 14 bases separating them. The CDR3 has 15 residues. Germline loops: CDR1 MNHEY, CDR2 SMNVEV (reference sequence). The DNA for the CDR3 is TGTGCCAGCAGTCCTGAATCGGGCCCCACAGATACGCAGTATTTT. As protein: CASSPESGPTDTQYF.

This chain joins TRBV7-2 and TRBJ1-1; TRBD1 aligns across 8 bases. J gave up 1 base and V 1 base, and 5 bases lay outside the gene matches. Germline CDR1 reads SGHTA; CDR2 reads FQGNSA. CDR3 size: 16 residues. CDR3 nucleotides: TGTGCCAGCAGCTTAGACGTTGGGACAGGGAACACTGAAGCTTTCTTT. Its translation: CASSLDVGTGNTEAFF.

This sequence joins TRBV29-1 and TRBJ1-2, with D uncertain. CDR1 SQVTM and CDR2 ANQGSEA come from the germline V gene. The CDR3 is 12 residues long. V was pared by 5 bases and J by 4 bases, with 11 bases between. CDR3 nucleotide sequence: TGCAGCGTTTTAGGATCAGGCTATGGCTACACCTTC. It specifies CSVLGSGYGYTF.

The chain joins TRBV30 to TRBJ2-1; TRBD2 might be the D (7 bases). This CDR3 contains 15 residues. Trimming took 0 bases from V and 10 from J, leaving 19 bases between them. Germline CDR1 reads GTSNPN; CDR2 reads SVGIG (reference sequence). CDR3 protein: CAWSVLWEGVGEQFF. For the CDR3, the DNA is TGTGCCTGGAGTGTACTTTGGGAGGGGGTGGGCGAGCAGTTCTTC.

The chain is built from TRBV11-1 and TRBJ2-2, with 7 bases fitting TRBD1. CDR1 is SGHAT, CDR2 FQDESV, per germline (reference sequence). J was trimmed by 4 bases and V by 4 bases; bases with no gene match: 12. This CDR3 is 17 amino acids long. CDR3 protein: CASSSGTEGFVTGELFF. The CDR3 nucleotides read TGTGCCAGCAGCTCCGGGACAGAGGGGTTCGTCACCGGGGAGCTGTTTTTT.

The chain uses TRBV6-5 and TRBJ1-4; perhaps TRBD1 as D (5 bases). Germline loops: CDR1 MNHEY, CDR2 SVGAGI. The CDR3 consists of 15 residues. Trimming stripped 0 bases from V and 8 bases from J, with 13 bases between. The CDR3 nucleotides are TGTGCCAGCAGTTACTCGCCACAGGAGGGAGAAAAACTGTTTTTT. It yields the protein CASSYSPQEGEKLFF.

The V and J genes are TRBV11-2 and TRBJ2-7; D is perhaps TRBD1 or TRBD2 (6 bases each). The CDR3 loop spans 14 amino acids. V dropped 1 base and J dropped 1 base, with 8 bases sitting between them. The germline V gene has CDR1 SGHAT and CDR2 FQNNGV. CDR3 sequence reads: CASSLGGGSYEQYF. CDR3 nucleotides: TGTGCCAGCAGCTTAGGAGGGGGGTCCTACGAGCAGTACTTC. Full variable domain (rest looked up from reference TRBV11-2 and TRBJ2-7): EAGVAQSPRYKIIEKRQSVAFWCNPISGHATLYWYQQILGQGPKLLIQFQNNGVVDDSQLPKDRFSAERLKGVDSTLKIQPAKLEDSAVYLCASSLGGGSYEQYFGPGTRLTVT.

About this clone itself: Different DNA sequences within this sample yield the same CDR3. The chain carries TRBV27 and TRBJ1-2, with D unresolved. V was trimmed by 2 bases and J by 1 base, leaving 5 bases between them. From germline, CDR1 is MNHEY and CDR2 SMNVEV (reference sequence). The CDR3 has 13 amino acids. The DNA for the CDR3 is TGTGCCAGCAGTTTAGGGATTAACTATGGCTACACCTTC. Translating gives CASSLGINYGYTF.

DNA for the CDR3: TGTGCCAACGATCCGGGACGGTGTCCCTTTCAACCCCTCCACTTT. Translation gives CANDPGRCPFQPLHF. The V call is TRBV6-4, the J call TRBJ1-6, with TRBD1 as a possible D gene (5 bases). The CDR3 runs 15 residues. The V gene's germline CDR1 is MRHNA and CDR2 SNTAGT. The V and J ends lost 10 bases and 12 bases respectively, with 25 bases between them.

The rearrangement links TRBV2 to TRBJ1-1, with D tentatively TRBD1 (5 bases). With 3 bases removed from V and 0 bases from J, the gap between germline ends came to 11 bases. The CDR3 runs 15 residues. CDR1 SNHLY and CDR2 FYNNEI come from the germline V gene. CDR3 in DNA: TGTGCCAGCAGTGAGATGCAGGGTTTGAACACTGAAGCTTTCTTT. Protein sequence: CASSEMQGLNTEAFF. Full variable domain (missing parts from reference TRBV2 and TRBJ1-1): EPEVTQTPSHQVTQMGQEVILRCVPISNHLYFYWYRQILGQKVEFLVSFYNNEISEKSEIFDDQFSVERPDGSNFTLKIRSTKLEDSAMYFCASSEMQGLNTEAFFGQGTRLTVV.

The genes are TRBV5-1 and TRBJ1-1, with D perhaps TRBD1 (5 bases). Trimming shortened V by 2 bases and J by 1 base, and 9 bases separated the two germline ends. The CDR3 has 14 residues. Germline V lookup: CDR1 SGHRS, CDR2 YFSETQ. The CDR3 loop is CASSFLGPNTEAFF. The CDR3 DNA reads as TGCGCCAGCAGCTTTTTGGGGCCGAACACTGAAGCTTTCTTT.

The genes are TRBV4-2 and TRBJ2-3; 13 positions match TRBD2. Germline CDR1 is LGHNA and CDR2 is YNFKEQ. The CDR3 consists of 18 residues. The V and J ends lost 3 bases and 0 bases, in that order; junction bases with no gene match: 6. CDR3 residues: CASSHGLAGVTSTDTQYF. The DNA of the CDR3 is TGTGCCAGCAGCCATGGACTAGCGGGGGTAACTAGCACAGATACGCAGTATTTT.

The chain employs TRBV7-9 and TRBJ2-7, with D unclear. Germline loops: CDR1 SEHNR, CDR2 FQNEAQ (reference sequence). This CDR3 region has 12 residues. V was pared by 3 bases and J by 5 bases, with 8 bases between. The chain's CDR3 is CASSFTRDEQYF. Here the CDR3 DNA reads TGTGCCAGCAGCTTCACACGTGACGAGCAGTACTTC.

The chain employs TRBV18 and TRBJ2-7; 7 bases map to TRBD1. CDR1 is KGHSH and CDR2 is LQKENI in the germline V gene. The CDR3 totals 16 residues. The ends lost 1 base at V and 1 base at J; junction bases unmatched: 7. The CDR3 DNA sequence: TGTGCCAGCTCACCACTTAACCGGGACAGATCCTACGAGCAGTACTTC. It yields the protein CASSPLNRDRSYEQYF.

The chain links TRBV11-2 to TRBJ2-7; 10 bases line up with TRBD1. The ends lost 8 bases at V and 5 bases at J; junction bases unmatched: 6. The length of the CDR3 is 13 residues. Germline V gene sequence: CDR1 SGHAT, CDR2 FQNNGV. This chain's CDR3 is CASGPTGGHEQYF. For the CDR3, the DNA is TGTGCCAGCGGGCCGACAGGGGGCCACGAGCAGTACTTC.

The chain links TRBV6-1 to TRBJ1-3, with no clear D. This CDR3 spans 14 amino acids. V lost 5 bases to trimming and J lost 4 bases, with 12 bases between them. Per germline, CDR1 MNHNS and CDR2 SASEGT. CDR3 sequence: CASSTGRSGNTIYF. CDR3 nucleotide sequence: TGTGCCAGCAGTACTGGACGGAGCGGAAACACCATATATTTT.

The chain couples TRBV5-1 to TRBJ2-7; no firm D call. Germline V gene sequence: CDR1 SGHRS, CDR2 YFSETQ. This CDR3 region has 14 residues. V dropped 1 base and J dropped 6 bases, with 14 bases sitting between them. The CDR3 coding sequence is TGCGCCAGCAGCTTGTATGCGGCATCGGGCGAGCAGTACTTC. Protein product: CASSLYAASGEQYF.

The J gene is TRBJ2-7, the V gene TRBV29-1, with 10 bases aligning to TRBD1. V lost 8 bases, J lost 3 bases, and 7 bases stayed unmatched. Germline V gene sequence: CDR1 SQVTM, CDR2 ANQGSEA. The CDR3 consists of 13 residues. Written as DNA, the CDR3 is TGCAGCACCGGGACAGGGGCGAACTACGAGCAGTACTTC. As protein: CSTGTGANYEQYF.

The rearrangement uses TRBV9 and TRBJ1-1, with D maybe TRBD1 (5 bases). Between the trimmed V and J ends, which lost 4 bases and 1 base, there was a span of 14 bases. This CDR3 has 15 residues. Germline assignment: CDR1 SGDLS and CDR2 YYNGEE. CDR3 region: CASSTSPGTNTEAFF. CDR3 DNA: TGTGCCAGCAGCACATCCCCGGGGACGAACACTGAAGCTTTCTTT.

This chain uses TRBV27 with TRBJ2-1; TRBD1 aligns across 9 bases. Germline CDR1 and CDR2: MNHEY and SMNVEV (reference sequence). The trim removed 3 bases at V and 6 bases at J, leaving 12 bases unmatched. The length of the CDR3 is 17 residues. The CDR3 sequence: CASSFLWDRESRNEQFF. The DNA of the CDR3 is TGTGCCAGCAGTTTCTTGTGGGACAGGGAGTCGCGCAATGAGCAGTTCTTC.

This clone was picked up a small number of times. CDR3: CASSIDGGGAVEQFF. In DNA form, the CDR3 reads TGTGCCAGTAGTATAGATGGCGGGGGGGCCGTTGAGCAGTTCTTC. The chain employs TRBV19 and TRBJ2-1, with 9 bases matching TRBD2. The CDR3 contains 15 residues. With 0 bases clipped from V and 9 bases from J, the junction kept 6 bases outside the gene matches. Per germline, CDR1 LNHDA and CDR2 SQIVND (reference sequence).

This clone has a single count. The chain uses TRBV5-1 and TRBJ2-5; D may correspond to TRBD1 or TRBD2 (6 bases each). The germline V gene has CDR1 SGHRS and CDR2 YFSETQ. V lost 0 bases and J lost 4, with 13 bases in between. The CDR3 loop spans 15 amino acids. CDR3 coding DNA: TGCGCCAGCAGCTTGGGGGGGGCACAAGGAGAGACCCAGTACTTC. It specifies CASSLGGAQGETQYF.

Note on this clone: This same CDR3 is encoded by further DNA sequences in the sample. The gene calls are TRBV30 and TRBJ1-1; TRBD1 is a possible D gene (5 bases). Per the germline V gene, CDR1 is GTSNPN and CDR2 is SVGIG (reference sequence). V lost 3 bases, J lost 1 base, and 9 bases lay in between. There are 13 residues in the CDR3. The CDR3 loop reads CAWRGVGNTEAFF. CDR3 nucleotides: TGTGCCTGGAGGGGGGTGGGGAACACTGAAGCTTTCTTT.

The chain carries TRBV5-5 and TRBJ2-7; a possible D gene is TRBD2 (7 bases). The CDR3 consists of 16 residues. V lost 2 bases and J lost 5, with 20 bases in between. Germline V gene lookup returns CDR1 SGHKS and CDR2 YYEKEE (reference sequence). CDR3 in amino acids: CASSFSGTGGPDEQYF. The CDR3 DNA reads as TGTGCCAGCAGCTTTTCCGGGACGGGGGGCCCCGACGAGCAGTACTTC.

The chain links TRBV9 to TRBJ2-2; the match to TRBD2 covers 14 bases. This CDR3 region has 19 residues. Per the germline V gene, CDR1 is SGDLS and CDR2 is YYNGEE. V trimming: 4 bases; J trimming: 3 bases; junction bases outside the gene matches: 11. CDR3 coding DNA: TGTGCCAGCAGCCCCGAGACTAGCGGGGGGGCTTGGGACACCGGGGAGCTGTTTTTT. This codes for CASSPETSGGAWDTGELFF.

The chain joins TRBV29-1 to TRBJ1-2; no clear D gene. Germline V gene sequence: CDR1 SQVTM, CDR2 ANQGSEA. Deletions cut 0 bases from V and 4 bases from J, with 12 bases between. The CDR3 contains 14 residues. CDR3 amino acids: CSVEETESFYGYTF. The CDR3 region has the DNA TGCAGCGTTGAAGAAACGGAGAGCTTCTATGGCTACACCTTC.